These 19 T cell receptor beta chains originate from one sample sequenced in a study of T cell changes during pregnancy in multiple sclerosis (dated by TCRdb to the late 2010s). Receptors were amplified or captured by the immunoSEQ multiplex PCR assay. TCRdb took this table from immuneACCESS and kept in-frame rearrangements with V and J called. Such tables lack part of the clones; where checked against another copy, unresolved V genes explain under half of the gap, and the rest is unexplained. In this sample the table shows 35,000 to 50,000 clones, 80% to 90% of which occur a single time. The leading ten clones occupy 1.2% of the sample. The input for sequencing was CD4+ T cells from peripheral blood mononuclear cells, taken after pregnancy. Receptors originate from a female donor with multiple sclerosis, enrolled in a pregnancy study.

In DNA, the CDR3 is TGTGCCAGCAGTTACGGACAGGGCCGCGAGCAGTACTTC. Its protein is CASSYGQGREQYF. V usage is TRBV6-5 and J usage is TRBJ2-7; 8 nucleotides match TRBD1. Trimming cost V 2 bases and J 6 bases; bases outside gene matches: 3. The CDR3 covers 13 residues. Germline CDR1 is MNHEY and CDR2 is SVGAGI.

This chain connects TRBV19 to TRBJ2-2; D may be TRBD1 (5 bases). This CDR3 is built from 16 residues. CDR1 and CDR2 (germline): LNHDA, SQIVND (reference sequence). Deletions cut 6 bases from V and 0 bases from J, with 14 bases between. CDR3 sequence (DNA): TGTGCCAGTAGGCAGGGCAGGACCTCGAACACCGGGGAGCTGTTTTTT. Translating gives CASRQGRTSNTGELFF.

This chain links TRBV13 with TRBJ1-3; D not resolved. The CDR3 sequence is 15 residues long. CDR1 PRHDT and CDR2 FYEKMQ come from the germline V gene (reference sequence). The V end lost 2 bases, the J end lost 0 bases, and 8 bases lay between the germline ends. CDR3 sequence (DNA): TGTGCCAGCAGCTTACGGGAAATCTCTGGAAACACCATATATTTT. Its protein product is CASSLREISGNTIYF.

This sequence joins TRBV28 and TRBJ2-1; D gene uncertain. Germline V gives CDR1 MDHEN, CDR2 SYDVKM. Trimming stripped 3 bases from V and 8 bases from J, with 5 bases between. CDR3 size: 11 residues. CDR3 region: CASSLRYEQFF. The CDR3 nucleotides read TGTGCCAGCAGTTTGAGGTATGAGCAGTTCTTC.

Concerning this clone: Additional DNA sequences in this sample encode the identical CDR3. V and J are TRBV5-1 and TRBJ1-2; no firm D call. Germline values: CDR1 SGHRS, CDR2 YFSETQ. V gave up 2 bases and J gave up 3 bases, with 8 bases separating them. The CDR3 loop spans 13 amino acids. CDR3 region: CASSLDGDYGYTF. CDR3 bases: TGCGCCAGCAGCTTAGACGGGGACTATGGCTACACCTTC.

The chain combines TRBV11-2 with TRBJ1-1; D is perhaps TRBD1 (6 bases). From germline, CDR1 is SGHAT and CDR2 FQNNGV. Trimming left V 1 base short and J 10 bases short, with 10 bases between. This CDR3 comprises 12 residues. The CDR3 DNA sequence: TGTGCCAGCAGCTTAGTGGGCAGGGGAGCTTTCTTT. Translating gives CASSLVGRGAFF. Complete variable domain (other parts from reference TRBV11-2 and TRBJ1-1): EAGVAQSPRYKIIEKRQSVAFWCNPISGHATLYWYQQILGQGPKLLIQFQNNGVVDDSQLPKDRFSAERLKGVDSTLKIQPAKLEDSAVYLCASSLVGRGAFFGQGTRLTVV.

This chain uses TRBV19 with TRBJ2-1, with 7 bases that match TRBD1. After removal of 7 bases from V and 4 bases from J, the junction contained 10 bases not matched to a gene. CDR1 is LNHDA and CDR2 is SQIVND in the germline V gene (reference sequence). This CDR3 has 15 amino acids. The CDR3 reads CASKTGVSVYNEQFF. For the CDR3, the DNA is TGTGCCAGTAAAACAGGGGTTTCGGTATACAATGAGCAGTTCTTC.

The gene calls are TRBV28 and TRBJ2-7; the D gene is possibly TRBD1 (7 bases). The germline CDR1 and CDR2 sequences are MDHEN and SYDVKM. This CDR3 has 15 residues. The V and J ends lost 5 bases and 0 bases respectively, with 14 bases between them. For the CDR3, the DNA is TGTGCCAGCAGTCCAGGGGGGACAACCTCCTACGAGCAGTACTTC. Its translation is CASSPGGTTSYEQYF.

The chain's CDR3 is CASSAEGQTNYGYTF. The CDR3 DNA sequence: TGTGCCAGCAGCGCCGAAGGACAGACTAACTATGGCTACACCTTC. The chain joins TRBV7-3 to TRBJ1-2; TRBD1 is a possible D gene (6 bases). The CDR3 runs 15 residues. Per germline, CDR1 SGHTA and CDR2 FQGTGA. Trimming took off 5 bases at V and 0 bases at J, with 13 bases between the two ends. The variable domain in full, completed from reference TRBV7-3 and TRBJ1-2, reads GAGVSQTPSNKVTEKGKYVELRCDPISGHTALYWYRQSLGQGPEFLIYFQGTGAADDSGLPNDRFFAVRPEGSVSTLKIQRTERGDSAVYLCASSAEGQTNYGYTFGSGTRLTVV.

V gene TRBV7-2 combines with J gene TRBJ2-1; 11 nucleotides match TRBD2. J gave up 8 bases and V 5 bases, and 11 bases lay outside the gene matches. Germline V lookup: CDR1 SGHTA, CDR2 FQGNSA. This CDR3 has 16 amino acids. CDR3 DNA sequence: TGTGCCAGCAGCGACCTAGCGGGAGGCCCTTCGTATGAGCAGTTCTTC. Amino acids: CASSDLAGGPSYEQFF.

The genes are TRBV6-5 and TRBJ2-3; maybe TRBD1 (6 bases). The CDR3 consists of 15 residues. Germline V gene sequence: CDR1 MNHEY, CDR2 SVGAGI. The V end was cut by 6 bases, the J end by 2 bases, with 15 bases between. The CDR3 DNA reads TGTGCCAGCAGGAGGGACATCGCCTCCACAGATACGCAGTATTTT. Its protein is CASRRDIASTDTQYF.

The chain combines TRBV5-1 with TRBJ2-7; 9 bases map to TRBD2. J lost 3 bases, V lost 5 bases, and 6 bases had no gene match. CDR1 is SGHRS, CDR2 YFSETQ, per germline. The CDR3 totals 14 residues. CDR3 in amino acids: CASSTSGPVYEQYF. CDR3 coding DNA: TGCGCCAGCAGTACTAGCGGGCCAGTCTACGAGCAGTACTTC.

V and J are TRBV6-5 and TRBJ1-3, with D hard to call. V was trimmed by 10 bases and J by 0 bases, leaving 10 bases between them. The CDR3 covers 13 residues. CDR1 and CDR2 from the germline V gene are MNHEY and SVGAGI. The chain's CDR3 is CATYSSSGNTIYF. In nucleotides, the CDR3 is TGTGCCACCTACTCGAGCTCTGGAAACACCATATATTTT.

The J gene is TRBJ1-4, the V gene TRBV6-1; D is possibly TRBD1 (6 bases). The CDR3 covers 14 residues. The germline V and J ends were trimmed by 1 base and 8 bases, with 11 bases remaining between them. In germline, CDR1 is MNHNS, CDR2 SASEGT. The CDR3 DNA reads TGTGCCAGCAGTGAAGAAAAGGGGGTGGAAAAACTGTTTTTT. This codes for CASSEEKGVEKLFF.

The rearrangement uses TRBV9 and TRBJ1-1; the match to TRBD1 covers 7 bases. J lost 1 base, V lost 4 bases, and 10 bases had no gene match. The CDR3 extends over 16 amino acids. The germline V gene has CDR1 SGDLS and CDR2 YYNGEE. This CDR3 reads CASSSWTGSKNTEAFF. For the CDR3, the DNA is TGTGCCAGCAGCTCCTGGACAGGTTCTAAGAACACTGAAGCTTTCTTT.

V gene TRBV29-1 combines with J gene TRBJ2-2; D may be TRBD1 (5 bases). Germline CDR1 SQVTM, CDR2 ANQGSEA. This CDR3 has 14 residues. V was clipped by 6 bases and J by 0 bases, with 11 bases between them. The CDR3 DNA reads TGCAGCGTCGACAGTGGCGCGAACACCGGGGAGCTGTTTTTT. Protein product: CSVDSGANTGELFF.

This chain links TRBV5-6 with TRBJ1-4; TRBD1 matches 7 bases. The germline V gene encodes CDR1 SGHDT and CDR2 YYEEEE. The CDR3 covers 14 residues. With V trimmed by 4 bases and J by 8 bases, 8 bases remained unmatched. The CDR3 region is CASSRGRRGEKLFF. CDR3 DNA: TGTGCCAGCAGCCGCGGGCGCAGGGGGGAAAAACTGTTTTTT.

The chain joins TRBV29-1 to TRBJ1-3; unclear D gene. Trimming stripped 4 bases from V and 4 bases from J, with 11 bases between. CDR1 is SQVTM, CDR2 ANQGSEA, per germline. The CDR3 covers 13 residues. The DNA for the CDR3 is TGCAGCGTTGGCCGGGAAACGGGAAACACCATATATTTT. As protein: CSVGRETGNTIYF.

This chain links TRBV6-5 with TRBJ2-1; 14 bases align to TRBD2. Trimming took 4 bases from V and 8 from J; bases not matched to a gene: 4. This CDR3 spans 15 amino acids. CDR1 MNHEY and CDR2 SVGAGI come from the germline V gene. CDR3 in DNA: TGTGCCAGCAGTTCCGGGACTAGCGGGAGCGATGAGCAGTTCTTC. Amino acid sequence: CASSSGTSGSDEQFF.